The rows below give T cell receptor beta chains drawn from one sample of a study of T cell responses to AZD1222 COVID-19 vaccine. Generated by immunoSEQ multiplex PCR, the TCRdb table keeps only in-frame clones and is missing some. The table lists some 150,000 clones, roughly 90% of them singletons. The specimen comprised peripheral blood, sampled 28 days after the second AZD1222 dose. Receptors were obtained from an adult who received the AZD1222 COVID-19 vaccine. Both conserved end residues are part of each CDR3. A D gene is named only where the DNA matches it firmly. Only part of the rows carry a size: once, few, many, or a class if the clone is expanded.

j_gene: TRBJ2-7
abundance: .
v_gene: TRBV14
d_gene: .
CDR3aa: CASSQVGFPTRSYEQYF
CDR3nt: TGTGCCAGCAGCCAAGTCGGGTTCCCTACCCGCTCCTACGAGCAGTACTTC

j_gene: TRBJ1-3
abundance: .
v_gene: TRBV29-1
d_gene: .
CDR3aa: CSVEIGHSGNTIYF
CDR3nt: TGCAGCGTTGAAATAGGGCACTCTGGAAACACCATATATTTT

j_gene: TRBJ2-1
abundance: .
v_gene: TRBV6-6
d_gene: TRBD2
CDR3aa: CASRSSGGANEQFF
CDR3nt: TGTGCCAGCAGGAGCAGCGGGGGGGCCAATGAGCAGTTCTTC

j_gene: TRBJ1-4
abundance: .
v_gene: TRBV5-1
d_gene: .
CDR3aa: CASSLGKGVATNEKLFF
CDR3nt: TGCGCCAGCAGCTTGGGGAAGGGGGTTGCAACTAATGAAAAACTGTTTTTT

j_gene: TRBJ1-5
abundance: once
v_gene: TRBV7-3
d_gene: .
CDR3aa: CASSPEAGQPQHF
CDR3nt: TGTGCCAGCAGCCCAGAGGCTGGTCAGCCCCAGCATTTT

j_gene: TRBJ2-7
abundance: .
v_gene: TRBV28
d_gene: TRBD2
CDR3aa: CASNTQRGFSYEQYF
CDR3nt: TGTGCCAGCAATACCCAGCGGGGGTTCTCCTACGAGCAGTACTTC

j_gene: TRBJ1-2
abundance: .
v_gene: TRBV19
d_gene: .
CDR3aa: CASSGGEGPWGYTF
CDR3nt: TGTGCCAGTAGTGGCGGTGAGGGTCCGTGGGGCTACACCTTC

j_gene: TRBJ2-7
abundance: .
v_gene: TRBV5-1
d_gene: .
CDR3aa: CASSLEQASYEQYF
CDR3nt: TGCGCCAGCAGCTTGGAACAGGCCTCCTACGAGCAGTACTTC

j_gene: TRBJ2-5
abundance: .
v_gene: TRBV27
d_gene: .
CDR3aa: CASSGPGAETQYF
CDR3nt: TGTGCCAGCAGTGGCCCAGGTGCCGAGACCCAGTACTTC

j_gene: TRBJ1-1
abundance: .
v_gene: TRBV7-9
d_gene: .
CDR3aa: CASSLPAEAFF
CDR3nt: TGTGCCAGCAGCTTACCCGCTGAAGCTTTCTTT

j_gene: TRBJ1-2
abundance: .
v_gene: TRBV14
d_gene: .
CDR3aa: CASSQMTFGYTF
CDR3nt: TGTGCCAGCAGCCAAATGACGTTTGGCTACACCTTC

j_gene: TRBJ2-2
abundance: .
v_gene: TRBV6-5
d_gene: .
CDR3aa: CASSYGRGGSTGELFF
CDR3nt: TGTGCCAGCAGTTACGGGAGGGGGGGGTCGACCGGGGAGCTGTTTTTT

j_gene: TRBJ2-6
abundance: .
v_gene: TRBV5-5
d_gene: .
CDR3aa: CASSSHKGANVLTF
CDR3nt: TGTGCCAGCAGCTCCCATAAAGGGGCCAACGTCCTGACTTTC

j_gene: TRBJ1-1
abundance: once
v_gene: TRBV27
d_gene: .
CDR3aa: CASSLWGGLDAFF
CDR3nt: TGTGCCAGCAGTTTATGGGGCGGACTGGATGCTTTCTTT

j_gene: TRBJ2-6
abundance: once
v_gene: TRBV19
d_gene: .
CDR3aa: CASSPPFSGANVLTF
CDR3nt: TGTGCCAGTAGCCCACCCTTCTCTGGGGCCAACGTCCTGACTTTC

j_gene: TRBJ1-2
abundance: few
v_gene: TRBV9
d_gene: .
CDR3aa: CASSVGVTGSHGYTF
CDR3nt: TGTGCCAGCAGCGTAGGTGTCACAGGGTCACACGGCTACACCTTC

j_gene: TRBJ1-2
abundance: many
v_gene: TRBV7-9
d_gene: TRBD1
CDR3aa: CASGGQGETFHGYTF
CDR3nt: TGTGCCAGCGGGGGACAGGGGGAAACCTTCCATGGCTACACCTTC

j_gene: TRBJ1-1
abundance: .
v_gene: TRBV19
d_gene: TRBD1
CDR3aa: CASNPGTAFTEAFF
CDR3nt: TGTGCCAGTAACCCCGGGACAGCCTTCACTGAAGCTTTCTTT

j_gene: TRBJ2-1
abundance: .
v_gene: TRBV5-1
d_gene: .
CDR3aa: CASSLVESSYNEQFF
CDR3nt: TGCGCCAGCAGCTTGGTCGAGAGCTCCTACAATGAGCAGTTCTTC

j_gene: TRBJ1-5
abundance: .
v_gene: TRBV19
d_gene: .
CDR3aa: CASSKDSYISNQPQHF
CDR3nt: TGTGCCAGTAGTAAGGACTCTTACATTAGCAATCAGCCCCAGCATTTT

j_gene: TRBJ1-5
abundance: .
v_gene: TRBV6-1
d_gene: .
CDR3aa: CASSEEEGGSNQPQHF
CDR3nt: TGTGCCAGCAGTGAAGAGGAGGGTGGGAGCAATCAGCCCCAGCATTTT

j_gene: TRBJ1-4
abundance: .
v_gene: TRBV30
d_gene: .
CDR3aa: CAWSHGRGDEKLFF
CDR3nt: TGTGCCTGGAGTCACGGGAGGGGGGACGAAAAACTGTTTTTT

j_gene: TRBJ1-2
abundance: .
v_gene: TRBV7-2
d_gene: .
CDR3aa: CASSLGTANYGYTF
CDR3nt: TGTGCCAGCAGCTTAGGGACAGCCAACTATGGCTACACCTTC

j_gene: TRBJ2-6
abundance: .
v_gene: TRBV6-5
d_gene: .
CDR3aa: CASSSSGAGANVLTF
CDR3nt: TGTGCCAGCAGTTCTTCTGGTGCTGGGGCCAACGTCCTGACTTTC

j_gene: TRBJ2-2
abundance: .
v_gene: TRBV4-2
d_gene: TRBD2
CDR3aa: CASSQDSGGPTGELFF
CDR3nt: TGTGCCAGCAGCCAAGACAGCGGGGGCCCCACCGGGGAGCTGTTTTTT

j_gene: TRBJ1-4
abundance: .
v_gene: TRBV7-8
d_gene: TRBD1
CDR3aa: CASSSDRGSEKLFF
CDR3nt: TGTGCCAGCAGCTCGGACAGGGGGTCTGAAAAACTGTTTTTT

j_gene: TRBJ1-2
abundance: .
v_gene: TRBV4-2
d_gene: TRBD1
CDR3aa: CASSQDQGASGYTF
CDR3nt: TGTGCCAGCAGCCAAGACCAGGGGGCGAGTGGCTACACCTTC

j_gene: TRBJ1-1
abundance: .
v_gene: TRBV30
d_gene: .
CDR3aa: CAWSSGRGRTEAFF
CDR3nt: TGTGCCTGGAGTTCAGGCAGGGGTAGAACTGAAGCTTTCTTT

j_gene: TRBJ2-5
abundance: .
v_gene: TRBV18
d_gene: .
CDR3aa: CASSPLLSETQYF
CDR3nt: TGTGCCAGCTCACCACTGTTGTCAGAGACCCAGTACTTC

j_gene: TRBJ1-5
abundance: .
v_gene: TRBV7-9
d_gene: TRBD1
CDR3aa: CASSGTGRDQPQHF
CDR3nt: TGTGCCAGCAGCGGGACAGGGAGGGATCAGCCCCAGCATTTT

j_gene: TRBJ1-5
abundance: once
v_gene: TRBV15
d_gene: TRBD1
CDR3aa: CATSRERARGSNQPQHF
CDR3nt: TGTGCCACCAGCAGAGAGCGAGCCAGGGGGAGCAATCAGCCCCAGCATTTT

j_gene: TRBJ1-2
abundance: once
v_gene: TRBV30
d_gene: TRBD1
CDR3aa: CAVHPRDRVNGYTF
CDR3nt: TGTGCTGTGCACCCTCGGGACAGGGTGAATGGCTACACCTTC